This T cell receptor beta chain stems from a study of tumor-infiltrating lymphocytes in primary liver carcinoma. Study-wide background: Those enrolled were patients of both sexes, who were aged 30 to 69 years.

As regards this clonotype: A junction boundary mismatches the germline segment, possibly from a read error.

The tissue used was unsorted bulk material of roughly 17-31 mg. RNA and DNA were co-extracted from it with the AllPrep DNA/RNA mini kit. The CDR3 runs to 14 residues. Germline-derived CDR1 and CDR2 are PRHDT and FYEKMQ (reference sequence). A constant-region primer served to make TCR beta cDNA from approximately 490 ng total RNA. Three nested multiplex PCR rounds, a slightly modified ARM-PCR, produced the libraries for TCR beta. Investigators reported that the first two PCR rounds, at 10 to 11 cycles each, used TRBV1-TRBV30 forward primers with a C-beta reverse primer. TCRdb re-called the multiplex PCR reads with MiXCR, one entry per CDR3 protein. The top ten clones hold roughly 30% of a sample with around 99,000 distinct CDR3 sequences, around 70% of them seen once.

V is TRBV13 and J is TRBJ2-2; possible D gene TRBD2, 6 bases. The source of this sequence is a middle-aged man with primary liver carcinoma and hepatitis B virus infection. The material sequenced was tumor-adjacent normal liver tissue. In DNA form, the CDR3 reads TGTGTCAGCAGCTCCCAGGGACTGCTGCAAAGGCTGTTTTTT. Protein product: CVSSSQGLLQRLFF.